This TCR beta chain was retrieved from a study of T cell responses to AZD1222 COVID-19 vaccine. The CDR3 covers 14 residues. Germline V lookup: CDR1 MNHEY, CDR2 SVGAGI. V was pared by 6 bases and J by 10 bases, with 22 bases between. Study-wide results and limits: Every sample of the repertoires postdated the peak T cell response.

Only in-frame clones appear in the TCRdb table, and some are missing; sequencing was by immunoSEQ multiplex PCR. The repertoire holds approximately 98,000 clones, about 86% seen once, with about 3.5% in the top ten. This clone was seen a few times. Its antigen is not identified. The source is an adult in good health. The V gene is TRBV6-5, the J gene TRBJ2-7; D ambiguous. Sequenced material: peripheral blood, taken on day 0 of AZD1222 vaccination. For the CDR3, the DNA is TGTGCCAGCAGCCTTATCTTGACTGAGCAAACACAGTACTTC. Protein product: CASSLILTEQTQYF.